This entry is about one T cell receptor (beta chain). Its antigen is undetermined. A junction boundary mismatches the germline segment, possibly from a read error. This CDR3 contains 15 residues. Germline loops: CDR1 SSHAT, CDR2 FNYEAQ (reference sequence). This entry belongs to a study of graft-versus-host responses after intestinal transplantation. Study as a whole: Induction using anti-thymocyte globulin, followed by tacrolimus and steroids for about three years, was given to all recipients.

Profiled with immunoSEQ multiplex PCR; TCRdb holds only in-frame clones, not every one. The table includes approximately 49,000 clones, approximately 95% detected once. Findings of the study overall: Allograft graft-versus-host to host-versus-graft clonal ratios ran high in patients with graft-donor T cell macrochimerism.

The input for sequencing was unstimulated CD8+ T cells sorted from spleen or lymph node cells, taken before transplant. This receptor was obtained from a human donor who was the organ donor for an intestinal transplant. This chain connects TRBV7-7 to TRBJ2-2; 9 bases align to TRBD2. The CDR3: CASSSGTSITGELFF. CDR3 sequence (DNA): TGTGCTAGCAGCTCCGGGACTAGCATTACCGGGGAGCTGTTTTTT. Drawing the rest from reference TRBV7-7 and TRBJ2-2, the complete variable domain is GAGVSQSPRYKVTKRGQDVTLRCDPISSHATLYWYQQALGQGPEFLTYFNYEAQPDKSGLPSDRFSAERPEGSISTLTIQRTEQRDSAMYRCASSSGTSITGELFFGEGSRLTVL.